Sequencing of this T cell receptor (beta chain) was carried out in a study of liver allograft versus peripheral blood T cells. Background on the study: Recipients' peripheral blood T cell receptor repertoires were compared with those in transplanted livers.

By its share, this clonotype is medium-sized (0.01 to 0.1%). Its antigen remains unknown. Regarding the study as a whole: Liver allograft and peripheral blood T cell receptor repertoires reportedly differed.

Germline V gene data show CDR1 as MNHNS and CDR2 as SASEGT. The V and J ends lost 7 bases and 0 bases respectively, with 9 bases between them. The CDR3 is made up of 13 amino acids. TCRdb ran MiXCR on the reads and lists one entry per CDR3 protein. The sample contains some 7,000 distinct CDR3 sequences, around a sixth of which appear only once. This clonotype was sampled from a human patient who had a liver transplant. These T cells may partly come from the graft donor. The chain recombines TRBV6-1 with TRBJ1-1; perhaps TRBD1 as D (5 bases). The CDR3 DNA is TGTGCCAGCACGGCAGGGCTGAACACTGAAGCTTTCTTT. It is translated as CASTAGLNTEAFF.